This T cell receptor beta chain was identified in a study of Ad26.COV2.S vaccination and SARS-CoV-2 variants. Findings and caveats of the study: Measurement of non-spike TCR breadth gave similar results in vaccine and placebo recipients. Vaccine recipients surpassed placebo recipients in spike-specific TCR breadth.

Measured with immunoSEQ multiplex PCR; TCRdb has only the in-frame clones, and not every one. Of over 110,000 clones in the sample, about nine tenths were seen once. Germline V gives CDR1 SGDLS, CDR2 YYNGEE. The CDR3 contains 15 residues. V trimming: 4 bases; J trimming: 5 bases; junction bases outside the gene matches: 6. Comments on this clone: Its antigen is still unknown.

The TCR originated in a human donor who had recovered from COVID-19. Sequenced here: peripheral blood, sampled after recovery from COVID-19. This chain connects TRBV9 to TRBJ2-2; 9 nucleotides match TRBD1. CDR3 sequence reads: CASSPRDRVTGELFF. CDR3 sequence (DNA): TGTGCCAGCAGCCCCCGGGACAGGGTGACCGGGGAGCTGTTTTTT.